The entry below gives a single TCR beta chain sequence along with its context. The source of the sample is a study of shared T cell receptors in the human thymus. TCRdb keeps only in-frame clones here, not all; method: immunoSEQ multiplex PCR. The table shows 650,000 to 950,000 clones, with roughly 88% occurring only once. These data also formed part of another study, on human thymus T cells.

The origin of this receptor is a girl less than two years old with a congenital heart defect. The specimen was thymocytes.

The CDR3 DNA reads TGTGCCAGCAGTTTACTTTTGGCCAACAATGAGCAGTTCTTC. Its protein is CASSLLLANNEQFF. The chain uses TRBV28 and TRBJ2-1, with no clear D. This CDR3 is built from 14 residues. Germline CDR1 reads MDHEN; CDR2 reads SYDVKM. V was shortened by 2 bases and J by 5 bases, with 10 bases between the two germline ends.